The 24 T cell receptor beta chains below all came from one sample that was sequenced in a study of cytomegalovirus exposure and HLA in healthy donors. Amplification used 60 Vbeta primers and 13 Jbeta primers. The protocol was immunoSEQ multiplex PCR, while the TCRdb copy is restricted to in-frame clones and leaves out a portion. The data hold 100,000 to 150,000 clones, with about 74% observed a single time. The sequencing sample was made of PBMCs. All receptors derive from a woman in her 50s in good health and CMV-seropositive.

CDR3 DNA: TGTGCCAGCAGCCCCCGGAACTATGGCTACACCTTC. Translated, it gives CASSPRNYGYTF. V is TRBV7-8 and J is TRBJ1-2, with unresolved D. Looked up from germline, CDR1 is SGHVS and CDR2 is FQNEAQ. V was shortened by 5 bases and J by 2 bases, with 6 bases between the two germline ends. The CDR3 runs 12 residues.

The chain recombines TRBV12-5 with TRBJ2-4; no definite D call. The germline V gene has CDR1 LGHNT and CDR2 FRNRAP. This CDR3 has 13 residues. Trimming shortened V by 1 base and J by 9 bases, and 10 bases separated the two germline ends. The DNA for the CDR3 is TGTGCTAGTGGTTTGGGCCGACCGGGCATTCAGTACTTC. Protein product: CASGLGRPGIQYF.

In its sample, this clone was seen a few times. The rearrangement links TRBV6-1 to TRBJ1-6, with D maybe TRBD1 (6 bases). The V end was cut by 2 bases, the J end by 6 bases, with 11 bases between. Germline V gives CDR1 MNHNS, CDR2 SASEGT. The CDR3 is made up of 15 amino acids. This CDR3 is CASSEQGMVNSPLHF. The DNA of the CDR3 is TGTGCCAGCAGTGAACAGGGGATGGTTAATTCACCCCTCCACTTT.

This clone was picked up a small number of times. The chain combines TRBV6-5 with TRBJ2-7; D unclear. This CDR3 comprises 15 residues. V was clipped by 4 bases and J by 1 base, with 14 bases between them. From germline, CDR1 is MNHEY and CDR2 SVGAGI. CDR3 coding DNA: TGTGCCAGCAGTTCCCCCGCGCTTCAATCCTACGAGCAGTACTTC. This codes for CASSSPALQSYEQYF.

The CDR3 region is CASSQIQGGYNEQFF. As DNA, the CDR3 is TGTGCCAGCAGCCAAATCCAGGGTGGGTACAATGAGCAGTTCTTC. The genes are TRBV14 and TRBJ2-1; possible D gene TRBD1, 5 bases. The CDR3 consists of 15 residues. V was shortened by 2 bases and J by 4 bases, with 12 bases between the two germline ends. CDR1 SGHDN and CDR2 FVKESK come from the germline V gene.

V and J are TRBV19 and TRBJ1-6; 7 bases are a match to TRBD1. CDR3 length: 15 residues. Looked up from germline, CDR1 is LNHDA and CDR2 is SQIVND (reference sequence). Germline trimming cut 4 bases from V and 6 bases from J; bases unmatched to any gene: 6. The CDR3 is CASSRPGQPNSPLHF. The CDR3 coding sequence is TGTGCCAGTAGTAGACCGGGACAGCCTAATTCACCCCTCCACTTT.

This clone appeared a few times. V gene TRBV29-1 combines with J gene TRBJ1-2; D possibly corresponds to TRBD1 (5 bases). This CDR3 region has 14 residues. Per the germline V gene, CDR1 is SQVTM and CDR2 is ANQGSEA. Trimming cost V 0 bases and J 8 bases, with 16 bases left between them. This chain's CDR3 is CSVEDQRAGMGYTF. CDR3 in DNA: TGCAGCGTTGAAGATCAAAGGGCAGGGATGGGCTACACCTTC.

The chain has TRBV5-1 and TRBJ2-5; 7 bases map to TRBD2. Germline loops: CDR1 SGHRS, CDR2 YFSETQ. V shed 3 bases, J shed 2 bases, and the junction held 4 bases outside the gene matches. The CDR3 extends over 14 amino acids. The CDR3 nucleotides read TGCGCCAGCAGCTCCTCTAGCGGACAAGAGACCCAGTACTTC. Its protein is CASSSSSGQETQYF.

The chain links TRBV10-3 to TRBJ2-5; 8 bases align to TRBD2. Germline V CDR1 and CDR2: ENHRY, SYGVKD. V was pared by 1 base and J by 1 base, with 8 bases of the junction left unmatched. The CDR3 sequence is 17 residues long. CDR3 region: CAISEFGPGGAQETQYF. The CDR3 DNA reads TGTGCCATCAGTGAGTTCGGGCCCGGGGGGGCCCAAGAGACCCAGTACTTC.

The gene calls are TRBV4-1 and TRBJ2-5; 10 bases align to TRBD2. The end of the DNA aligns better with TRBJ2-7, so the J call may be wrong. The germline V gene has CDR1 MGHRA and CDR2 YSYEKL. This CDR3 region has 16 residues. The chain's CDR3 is CASSQDLAGDSYEQYF. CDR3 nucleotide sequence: TGCGCCAGCAGCCAAGACCTAGCGGGGGACTCCTACGAGCAGTACTTC.

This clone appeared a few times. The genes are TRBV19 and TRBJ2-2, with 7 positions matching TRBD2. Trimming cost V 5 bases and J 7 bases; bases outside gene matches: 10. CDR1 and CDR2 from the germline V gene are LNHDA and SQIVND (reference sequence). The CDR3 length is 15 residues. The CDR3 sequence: CASSRLERGIGELFF. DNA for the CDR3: TGTGCCAGTAGTCGACTAGAGCGGGGCATCGGGGAGCTGTTTTTT.

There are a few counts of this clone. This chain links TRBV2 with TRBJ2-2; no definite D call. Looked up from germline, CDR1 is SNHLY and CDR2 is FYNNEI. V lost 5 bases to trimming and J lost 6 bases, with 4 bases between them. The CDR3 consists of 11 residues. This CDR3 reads CASSSAGELFF. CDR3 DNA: TGTGCCAGCAGTTCAGCCGGGGAGCTGTTTTTT.

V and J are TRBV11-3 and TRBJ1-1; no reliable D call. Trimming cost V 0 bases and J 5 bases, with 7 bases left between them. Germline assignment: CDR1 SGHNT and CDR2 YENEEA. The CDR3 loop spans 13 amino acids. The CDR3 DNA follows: TGTGCCAGCAGCTTAGATCTCTTGACTGAAGCTTTCTTT. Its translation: CASSLDLLTEAFF.

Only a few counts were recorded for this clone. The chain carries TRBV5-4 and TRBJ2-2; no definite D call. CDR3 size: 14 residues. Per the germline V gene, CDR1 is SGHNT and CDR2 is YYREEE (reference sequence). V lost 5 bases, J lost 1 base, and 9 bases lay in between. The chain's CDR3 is CASSWAGNTGELFF. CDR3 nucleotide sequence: TGTGCCAGCAGTTGGGCTGGGAACACCGGGGAGCTGTTTTTT.

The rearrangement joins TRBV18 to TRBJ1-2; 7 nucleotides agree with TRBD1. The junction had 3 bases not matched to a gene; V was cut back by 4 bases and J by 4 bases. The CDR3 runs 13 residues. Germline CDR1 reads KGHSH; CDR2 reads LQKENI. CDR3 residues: CASSQGQLYGYTF. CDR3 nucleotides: TGTGCCAGCTCACAGGGACAGCTCTATGGCTACACCTTC.

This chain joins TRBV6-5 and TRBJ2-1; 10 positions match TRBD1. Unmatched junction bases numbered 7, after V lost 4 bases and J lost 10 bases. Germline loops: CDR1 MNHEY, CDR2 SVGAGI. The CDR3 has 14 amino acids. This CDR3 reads CASSSRQGAKEQFF. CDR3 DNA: TGTGCCAGCAGTTCCCGACAGGGGGCGAAAGAGCAGTTCTTC.

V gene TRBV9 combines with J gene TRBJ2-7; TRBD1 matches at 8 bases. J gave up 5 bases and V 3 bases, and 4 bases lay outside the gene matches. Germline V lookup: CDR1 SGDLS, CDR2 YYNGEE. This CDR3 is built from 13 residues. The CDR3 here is CASSGQGLNEQYF. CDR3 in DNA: TGTGCCAGCAGCGGACAGGGGCTAAACGAGCAGTACTTC.

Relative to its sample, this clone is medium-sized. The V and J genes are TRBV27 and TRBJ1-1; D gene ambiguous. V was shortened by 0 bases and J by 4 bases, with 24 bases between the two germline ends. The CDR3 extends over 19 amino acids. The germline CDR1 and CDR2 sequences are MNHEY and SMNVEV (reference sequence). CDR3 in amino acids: CASSLSRGSRTETGTEAFF. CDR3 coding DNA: TGTGCCAGCAGTTTATCCAGAGGTTCTAGAACGGAAACGGGCACTGAAGCTTTCTTT.

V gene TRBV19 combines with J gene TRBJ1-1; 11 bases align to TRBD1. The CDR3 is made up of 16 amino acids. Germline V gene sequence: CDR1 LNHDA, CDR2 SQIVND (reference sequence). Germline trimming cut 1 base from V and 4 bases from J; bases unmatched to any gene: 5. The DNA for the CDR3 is TGTGCCAGTAGTATAGGGACAGGGGGCAGGAGCACTGAAGCTTTCTTT. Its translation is CASSIGTGGRSTEAFF.

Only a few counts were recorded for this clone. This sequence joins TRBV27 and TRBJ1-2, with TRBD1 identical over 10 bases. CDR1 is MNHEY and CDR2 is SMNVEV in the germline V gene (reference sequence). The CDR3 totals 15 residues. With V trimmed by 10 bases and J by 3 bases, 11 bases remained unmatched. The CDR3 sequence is CAIERGTGADYGYTF. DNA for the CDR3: TGTGCCATCGAAAGGGGGACAGGGGCCGACTATGGCTACACCTTC.

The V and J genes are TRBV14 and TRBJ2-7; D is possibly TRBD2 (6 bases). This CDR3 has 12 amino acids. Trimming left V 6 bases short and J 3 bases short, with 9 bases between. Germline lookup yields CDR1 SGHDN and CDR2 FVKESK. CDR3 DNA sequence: TGTGCCAGCAGTCGGGGAGGCTACGAGCAGTACTTC. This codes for CASSRGGYEQYF.

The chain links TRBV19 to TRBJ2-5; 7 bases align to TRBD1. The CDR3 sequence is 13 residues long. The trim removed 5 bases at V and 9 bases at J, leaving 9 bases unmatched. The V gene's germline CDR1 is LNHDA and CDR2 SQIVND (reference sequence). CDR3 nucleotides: TGTGCCAGTAGTGAAGGGACAGTAATTGCCCAGTACTTC. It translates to CASSEGTVIAQYF. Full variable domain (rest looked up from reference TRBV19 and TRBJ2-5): DGGITQSPKYLFRKEGQNVTLSCEQNLNHDAMYWYRQDPGQGLRLIYYSQIVNDFQKGDIAEGYSVSREKKESFPLTVTSAQKNPTAFYLCASSEGTVIAQYFGPGTRLLVL.

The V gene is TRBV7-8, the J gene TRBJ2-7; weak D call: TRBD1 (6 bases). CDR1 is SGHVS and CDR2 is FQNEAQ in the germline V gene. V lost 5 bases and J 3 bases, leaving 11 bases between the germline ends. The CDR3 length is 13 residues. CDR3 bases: TGTGCCAGCAGCCCCTTGGACAGCTACGAGCAGTACTTC. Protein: CASSPLDSYEQYF.

The CDR3 protein is CASSYSVGAATF. Written as DNA, the CDR3 is TGTGCCAGCAGTTACTCGGTTGGGGCAGCCACCTTC. The chain joins TRBV6-5 to TRBJ1-2, with D possibly being TRBD1 (5 bases). Trimming shortened V by 0 bases and J by 13 bases, and 12 bases separated the two germline ends. The CDR3 runs to 12 residues. Germline CDR1 reads MNHEY; CDR2 reads SVGAGI.